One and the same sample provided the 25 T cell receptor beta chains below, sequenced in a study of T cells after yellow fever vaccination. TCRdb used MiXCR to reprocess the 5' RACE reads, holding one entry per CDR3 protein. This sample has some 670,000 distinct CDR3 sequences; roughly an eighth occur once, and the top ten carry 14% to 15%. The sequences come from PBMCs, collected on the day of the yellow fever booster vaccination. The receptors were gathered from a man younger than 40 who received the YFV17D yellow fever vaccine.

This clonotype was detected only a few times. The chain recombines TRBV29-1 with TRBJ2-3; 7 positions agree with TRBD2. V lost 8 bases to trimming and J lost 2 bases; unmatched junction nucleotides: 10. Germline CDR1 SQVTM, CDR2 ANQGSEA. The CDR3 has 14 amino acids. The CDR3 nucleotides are TGCAGCTACTTACCGGGACTACTCACAGATACGCAGTATTTT. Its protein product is CSYLPGLLTDTQYF.

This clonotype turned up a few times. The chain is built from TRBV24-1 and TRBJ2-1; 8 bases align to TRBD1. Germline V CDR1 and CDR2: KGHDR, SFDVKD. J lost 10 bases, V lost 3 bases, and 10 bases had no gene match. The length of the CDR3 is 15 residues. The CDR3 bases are TGTGCCACCAGTGATCCCACTTCAGGGGGCCAAGAGCAGTTCTTC. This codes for CATSDPTSGGQEQFF.

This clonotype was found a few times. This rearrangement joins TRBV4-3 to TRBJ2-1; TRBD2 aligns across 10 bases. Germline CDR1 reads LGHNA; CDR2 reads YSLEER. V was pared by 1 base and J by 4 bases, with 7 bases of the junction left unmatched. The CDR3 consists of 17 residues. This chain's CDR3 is CASSQGASGSRYNEQFF. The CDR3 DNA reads TGCGCCAGCAGCCAAGGGGCTAGCGGGAGCCGTTACAATGAGCAGTTCTTC.

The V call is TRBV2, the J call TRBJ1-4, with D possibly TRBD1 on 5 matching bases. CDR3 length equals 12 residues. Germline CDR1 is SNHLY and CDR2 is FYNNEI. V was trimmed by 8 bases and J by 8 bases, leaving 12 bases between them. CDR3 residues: CASGREDEKLFF. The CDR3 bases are TGTGCCAGCGGCAGGGAAGACGAAAAACTGTTTTTT.

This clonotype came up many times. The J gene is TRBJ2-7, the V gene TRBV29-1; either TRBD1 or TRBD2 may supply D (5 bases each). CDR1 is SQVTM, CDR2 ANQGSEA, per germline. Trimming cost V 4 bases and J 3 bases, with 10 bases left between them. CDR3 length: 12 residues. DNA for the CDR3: TGCAGCGTTGGGGGGACGGGCTACGAGCAGTACTTC. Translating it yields CSVGGTGYEQYF.

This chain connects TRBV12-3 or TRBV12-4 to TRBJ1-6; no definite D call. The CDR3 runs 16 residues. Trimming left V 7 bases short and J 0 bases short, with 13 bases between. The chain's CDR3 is CASTPDLASYNSPLHF. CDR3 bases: TGTGCCAGCACCCCGGACTTAGCCTCCTATAATTCACCCCTCCACTTT.

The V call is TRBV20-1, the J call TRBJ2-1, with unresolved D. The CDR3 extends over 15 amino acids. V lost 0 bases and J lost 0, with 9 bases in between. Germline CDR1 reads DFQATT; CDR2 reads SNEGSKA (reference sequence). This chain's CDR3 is CSARDSLDSYNEQFF. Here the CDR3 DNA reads TGCAGTGCTAGAGATAGTCTCGACTCCTACAATGAGCAGTTCTTC.

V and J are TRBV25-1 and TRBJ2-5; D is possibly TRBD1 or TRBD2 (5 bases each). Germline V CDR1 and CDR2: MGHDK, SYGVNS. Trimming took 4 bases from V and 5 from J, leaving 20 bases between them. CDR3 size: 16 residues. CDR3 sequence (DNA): TGTGCCAGCAGTGGACATGCCGGGACGGAGTCGGAGACCCAGTACTTC. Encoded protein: CASSGHAGTESETQYF. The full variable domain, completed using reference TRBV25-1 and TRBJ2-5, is EADIYQTPRYLVIGTGKKITLECSQTMGHDKMYWYQQDPGMELHLIHYSYGVNSTEKGDLSSESTVSRIRTEHFPLTLESARPSHTSQYLCASSGHAGTESETQYFGPGTRLLVL.

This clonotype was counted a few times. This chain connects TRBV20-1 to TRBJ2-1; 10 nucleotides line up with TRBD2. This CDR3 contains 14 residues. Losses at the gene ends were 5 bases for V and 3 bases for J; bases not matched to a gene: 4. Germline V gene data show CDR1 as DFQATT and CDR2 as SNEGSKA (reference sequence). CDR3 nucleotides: TGCAGTGCTGGCGCTAGCGGGGGCTACAATGAGCAGTTCTTC. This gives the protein CSAGASGGYNEQFF.

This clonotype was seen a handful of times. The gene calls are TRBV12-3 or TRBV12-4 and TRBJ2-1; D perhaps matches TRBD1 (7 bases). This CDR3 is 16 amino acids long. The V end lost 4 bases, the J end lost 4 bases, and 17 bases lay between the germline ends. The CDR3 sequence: CASSSAGGGTYNEQFF. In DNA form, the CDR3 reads TGTGCCAGCAGTTCAGCAGGGGGAGGAACTTACAATGAGCAGTTCTTC.

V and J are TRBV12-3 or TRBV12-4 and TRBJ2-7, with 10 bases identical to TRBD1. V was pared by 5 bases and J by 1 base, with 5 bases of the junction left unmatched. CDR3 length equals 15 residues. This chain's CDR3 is CASSNGQGGSYEQYF. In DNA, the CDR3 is TGTGCCAGCAGTAACGGACAGGGGGGATCCTACGAGCAGTACTTC.

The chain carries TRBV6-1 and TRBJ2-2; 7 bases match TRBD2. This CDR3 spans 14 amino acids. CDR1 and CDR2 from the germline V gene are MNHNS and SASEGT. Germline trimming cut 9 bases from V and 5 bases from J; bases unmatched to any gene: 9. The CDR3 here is CASVAGVGTGELFF. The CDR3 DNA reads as TGTGCCAGTGTCGCGGGAGTAGGAACCGGGGAGCTGTTTTTT.

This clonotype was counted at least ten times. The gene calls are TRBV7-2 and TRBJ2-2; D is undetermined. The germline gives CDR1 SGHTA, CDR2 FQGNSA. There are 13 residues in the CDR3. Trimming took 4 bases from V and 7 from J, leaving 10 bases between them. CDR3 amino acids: CASSYGVGGELFF. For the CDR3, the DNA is TGTGCCAGCAGCTATGGTGTCGGCGGGGAGCTGTTTTTT. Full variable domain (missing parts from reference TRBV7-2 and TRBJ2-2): GAGVSQSPSNKVTEKGKDVELRCDPISGHTALYWYRQSLGQGLEFLIYFQGNSAPDKSGLPSDRFSAERTGGSVSTLTIQRTQQEDSAVYLCASSYGVGGELFFGEGSRLTVL.

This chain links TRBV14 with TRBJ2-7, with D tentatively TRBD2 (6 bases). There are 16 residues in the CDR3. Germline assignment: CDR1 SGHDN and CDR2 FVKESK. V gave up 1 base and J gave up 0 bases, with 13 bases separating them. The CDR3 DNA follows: TGTGCCAGCAGCCAAGGCATGGGACTTCACTCCTACGAGCAGTACTTC. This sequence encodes CASSQGMGLHSYEQYF.

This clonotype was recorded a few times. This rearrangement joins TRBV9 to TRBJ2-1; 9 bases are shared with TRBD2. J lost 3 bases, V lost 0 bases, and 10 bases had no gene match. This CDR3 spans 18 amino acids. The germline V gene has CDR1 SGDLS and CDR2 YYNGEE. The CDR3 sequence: CASSVGALAGENYNEQFF. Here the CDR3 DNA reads TGTGCCAGCAGCGTAGGAGCCTTAGCGGGAGAAAACTACAATGAGCAGTTCTTC.

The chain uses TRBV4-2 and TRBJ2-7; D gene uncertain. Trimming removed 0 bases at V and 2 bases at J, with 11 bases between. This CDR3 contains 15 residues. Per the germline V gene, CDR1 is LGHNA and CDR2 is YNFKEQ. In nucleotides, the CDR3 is TGTGCCAGCAGCCAAGAAAGGGATGGAGCCTACGAGCAGTACTTC. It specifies CASSQERDGAYEQYF.

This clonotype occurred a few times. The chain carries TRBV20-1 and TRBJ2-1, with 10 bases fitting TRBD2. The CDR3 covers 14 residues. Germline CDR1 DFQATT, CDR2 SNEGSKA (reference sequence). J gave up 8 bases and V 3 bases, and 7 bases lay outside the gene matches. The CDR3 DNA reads TGCAGTGCTAGTCGAAGCGGGAGGGCCGATGAGCAGTTCTTC. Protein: CSASRSGRADEQFF.

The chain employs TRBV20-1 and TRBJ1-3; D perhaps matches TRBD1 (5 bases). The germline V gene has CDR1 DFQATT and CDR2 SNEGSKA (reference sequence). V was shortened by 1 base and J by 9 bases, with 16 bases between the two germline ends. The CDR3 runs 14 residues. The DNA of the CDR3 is TGCAGTGCTAGAGCGGCAGGGCGGATTGGCACCATATATTTT. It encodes CSARAAGRIGTIYF.

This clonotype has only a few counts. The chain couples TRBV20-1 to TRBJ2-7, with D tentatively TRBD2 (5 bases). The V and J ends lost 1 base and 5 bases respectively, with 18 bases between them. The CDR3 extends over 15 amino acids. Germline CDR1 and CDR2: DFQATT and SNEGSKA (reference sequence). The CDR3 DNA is TGCAGTGCTAGAGCAAGGACTGTACGGGGAGACGAGCAGTACTTC. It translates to CSARARTVRGDEQYF.

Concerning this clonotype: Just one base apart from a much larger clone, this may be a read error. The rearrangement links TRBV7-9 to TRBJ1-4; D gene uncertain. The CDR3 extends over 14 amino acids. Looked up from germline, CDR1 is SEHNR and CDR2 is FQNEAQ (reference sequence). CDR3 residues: CASSNIATNEKLLF. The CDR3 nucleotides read TGTGCCAGCAGCAACATTGCAACTAATGAAAAACTGCTTTTT.

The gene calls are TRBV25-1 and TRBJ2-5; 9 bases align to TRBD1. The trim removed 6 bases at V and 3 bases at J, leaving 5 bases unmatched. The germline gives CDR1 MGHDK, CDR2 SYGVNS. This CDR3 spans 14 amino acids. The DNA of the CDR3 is TGTGCCAGCAGGACCGGGACAGGGAAAGAGACCCAGTACTTC. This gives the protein CASRTGTGKETQYF.

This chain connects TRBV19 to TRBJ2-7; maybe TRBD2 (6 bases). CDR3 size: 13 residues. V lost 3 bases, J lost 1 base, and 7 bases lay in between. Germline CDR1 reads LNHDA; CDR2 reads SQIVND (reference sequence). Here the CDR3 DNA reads TGTGCCAGTAGTATTGGGGGGTCCTACGAGCAGTACTTC. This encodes CASSIGGSYEQYF.

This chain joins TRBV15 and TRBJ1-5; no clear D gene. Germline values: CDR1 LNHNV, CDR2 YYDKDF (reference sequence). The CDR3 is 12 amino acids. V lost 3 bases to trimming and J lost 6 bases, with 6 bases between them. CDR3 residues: CATSSSGQPQHF. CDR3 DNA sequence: TGTGCCACCAGCAGTTCAGGTCAGCCCCAGCATTTT.

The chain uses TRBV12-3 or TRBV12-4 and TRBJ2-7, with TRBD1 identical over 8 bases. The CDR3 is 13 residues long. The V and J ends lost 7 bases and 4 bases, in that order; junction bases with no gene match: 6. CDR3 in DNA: TGTGCCAGCAAGACAACAGGGGGGTACGAGCAGTACTTC. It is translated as CASKTTGGYEQYF.

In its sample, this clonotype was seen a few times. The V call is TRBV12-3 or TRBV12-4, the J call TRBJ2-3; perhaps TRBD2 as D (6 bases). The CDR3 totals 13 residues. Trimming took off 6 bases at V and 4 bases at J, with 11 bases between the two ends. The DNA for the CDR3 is TGTGCCAGCAGACCCGGGACTGCAGATACGCAGTATTTT. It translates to CASRPGTADTQYF.